A selection of T cell receptor beta chains follows, all from one sample in a study of T-cell reconstitution after alpha-beta-depleted transplantation in children. TCRdb fed the PCR reads into MiXCR, producing one record per CDR3 protein. The sample shows about 980,000 distinct CDR3 sequences, roughly 29% of them seen only once. The specimen was PBMCs, mostly from graft donor cells, collected 360 days after TCRalphabeta/CD19-depleted stem cell transplant. All receptors derive from a boy under three years old who had a stem cell transplant for SCID, so the T cells may come from the graft donor. CDR3s include the opening cysteine and the closing phenylalanine or tryptophan. Fields, in order: D gene, J gene, V gene, clone size, CDR3 DNA, CDR3 protein. The D gene is left open where the match is weak. Clone size is shown for a subset of rows, as once, few, many or a class of expanded clone.

NA TRBJ2-1 TRBV6-2/TRBV6-3 NA TGTGCCAGCAGTTATATGGTTCCCAGTGAGCAGTTCTTC CASSYMVPSEQFF
TRBD1 TRBJ2-1 TRBV12-3/TRBV12-4 NA TGTGCCAGCACCAGGGACAGGCCGTACAATGAGCAGTTCTTC CASTRDRPYNEQFF
NA TRBJ2-6 TRBV28 few TGTGCCAGCAGGACTCCGCAAACCTCTGGGGCCAACGTCCTGACTTTC CASRTPQTSGANVLTF
NA TRBJ1-1 TRBV6-1 NA TGTGCCAGCAGCAAGACAGGCCCTCGCACTGAAGCTTTCTTT CASSKTGPRTEAFF
NA TRBJ1-2 TRBV12-3/TRBV12-4 NA TGTGCCAGCAGTGTAGGACCGGCCGGGACACCGTTTATGGATGGCTACACCTTC CASSVGPAGTPFMDGYTF
NA TRBJ1-5 TRBV20-1 NA TGCAGTGCTAGAGGGGGGTCGGAGGTTTCCAGTCAGCCCCAGCATTTT CSARGGSEVSSQPQHF
NA TRBJ1-4 TRBV6-5 few TGTGCCAGCAGTTACGGGGGGAGTAATGAAAAACTGTTTTTT CASSYGGSNEKLFF
NA TRBJ2-3 TRBV9 NA TGTGCCAGCAGCGACCTCTTGGTTGGCACAGATACGCAGTATTTT CASSDLLVGTDTQYF
NA TRBJ2-7 TRBV4-2 NA TGTGCCAGCAGCCCAAAGACCCCTATCGTCGCTCCCTACGAGCAGTACTTC CASSPKTPIVAPYEQYF
TRBD1 TRBJ2-5 TRBV20-1 few TGCAGTGCTAGAGTCCCCGGGACAGGGGTACAGACCCAGTACTTC CSARVPGTGVQTQYF
NA TRBJ2-3 TRBV29-1 few TGCAGCGTTGAAGCAGGTTTCCTCACAGATACGCAGTATTTT CSVEAGFLTDTQYF
TRBD1 TRBJ1-1 TRBV6-5 NA TGTGCCAGCAGTTACAGCAGGGGGCCAAGCACTGAAGCTTTCTTT CASSYSRGPSTEAFF
TRBD1 TRBJ1-1 TRBV5-1 many TGTGCCAGCAGTTTACAGGGGGCGAACACTGAAGCTTTCTTT CASSLQGANTEAFF
TRBD2 TRBJ2-7 TRBV10-3 NA TGTGCCATCAGTGGGCTCTCCCTAGCGGGGGGGGTTTACGAGCAGTACTTC CAISGLSLAGGVYEQYF
NA TRBJ2-3 TRBV10-3 many TGTGCCATCAGGATGGGACATCGCACAGATACGCAGTATTTT CAIRMGHRTDTQYF
NA TRBJ2-7 TRBV5-1 NA TGCGCCAGCAAACCCCAAGCGGGCTCCTACGAGCAGTACTTC CASKPQAGSYEQYF
NA TRBJ2-1 TRBV9 few TGTGCCAGCAATCGTGGGGGGGGCCCCTACAATGAGCAGTTCTTC CASNRGGGPYNEQFF
TRBD2 TRBJ2-5 TRBV15 NA TGTGCCACCAGCAGAGAGGGAGCGGGGGCCCGGGAAGAGACCCAGTACTTC CATSREGAGAREETQYF
TRBD1 TRBJ1-2 TRBV4-2 NA TGTGCCAGCAGCCAACAGACAGGGTTCGACTATGGCTACACCTTC CASSQQTGFDYGYTF
NA TRBJ2-5 TRBV10-3 NA TGTGCCATCAGCGAGGCCTTAGAGGGCGGGACCCAGTACTTC CAISEALEGGTQYF
NA TRBJ2-3 TRBV10-2 NA TGCGCCAGCAGTGAGGGACGGGCCACAGATACGCAGTATTTT CASSEGRATDTQYF
NA TRBJ1-3 TRBV7-9 NA TGTGCCAGCAGCCCTATGAGAGACAGCGCTGGAAACACCATATATTTT CASSPMRDSAGNTIYF
NA TRBJ2-2 TRBV5-1 many TGCGCCAGCAGAAACCCTACCGGGCCCGACGACACCGGGGAGCTGTTTTTT CASRNPTGPDDTGELFF
NA TRBJ2-5 TRBV20-1 NA TGCAGTGCTATGCAGCCTCCGATGGTGGAGACCCAGTACTTC CSAMQPPMVETQYF
NA TRBJ1-1 TRBV9 NA TGTGCCAGCAGCGTAACGGGGGGCGCAGCTTTCTTT CASSVTGGAAFF
NA TRBJ2-1 TRBV9 NA TGTGCCAGCAGCGTAGGGGTAGATGAGCAGTTCTTC CASSVGVDEQFF
NA TRBJ2-2 TRBV7-2 NA TGTGCCAGCAGCTTAGACGCCCAGGCGAACACCGGGGAGCTGTTTTTT CASSLDAQANTGELFF
NA TRBJ2-7 TRBV6-6 few TGTGCCAGCAGTTATCGTCTCGAGCAGTACTTC CASSYRLEQYF
NA TRBJ1-1 TRBV14 NA TGTGCCAGCAGCCAAGGGCTCCCCGACGGGTTTTCTGAAGCTTTCTTT CASSQGLPDGFSEAFF
TRBD2 TRBJ2-7 TRBV6-5 few TGTGCCAGCAGTTTGCGACTAGCGGGGGGTACGACCTACGAGCAGTACTTC CASSLRLAGGTTYEQYF
TRBD1 TRBJ2-7 TRBV28 NA TGTGCCAGCAGACCTACAGGGGGGACCTACGAGCAGTACTTC CASRPTGGTYEQYF
NA TRBJ2-7 TRBV3-1 NA TGTGCCAGCACCCCCGGACAGAAGTCCTACGAGCAGTACTTC CASTPGQKSYEQYF
TRBD1 TRBJ2-1 TRBV27 NA TGTGCCAGCAGTTACAGGGGAGAGGTCAATGAGCAGTTCTTC CASSYRGEVNEQFF
NA TRBJ1-5 TRBV18 few TGTGCCAGCTCACCACCTGCAGGGAGCGTGGGCAATCAGCCCCAGCATTTT CASSPPAGSVGNQPQHF
TRBD2 TRBJ2-7 TRBV12-3/TRBV12-4 NA TGTGCCAGCAGTTTAACCCTACTAGCGGGGGTGACCTACGAGCAGTACTTC CASSLTLLAGVTYEQYF
NA TRBJ2-5 TRBV4-1 many TGCGCCAGCAGCCAAGGGACAGTGTACCAAGAGACCCAGTACTTC CASSQGTVYQETQYF
NA TRBJ2-3 TRBV4-2 few TGTGCCAGCAGCCCAGTTCTCCCAGGGGGGAGAGGCACAGATACGCAGTATTTT CASSPVLPGGRGTDTQYF
NA TRBJ1-1 TRBV29-1 NA TGCAGCGTTGAAGTGACAGGAAGCACTGAAGCTTTCTTT CSVEVTGSTEAFF
NA TRBJ1-1 TRBV9 NA TGTGCCAGCAGCGTTCATGACAGGCTGAACACTGAAGCTTTCTTT CASSVHDRLNTEAFF
TRBD2 TRBJ2-1 TRBV4-1 once TGCGCCAGCAGCCAAGTAAGCGGGGGGTTATGGGAGCAGTTCTTC CASSQVSGGLWEQFF
NA TRBJ2-1 TRBV12-3/TRBV12-4 NA TGTGCCAGCAGTTTATTCCGGGGGCCCAGTAATGAGCAGTTCTTC CASSLFRGPSNEQFF
NA TRBJ2-7 TRBV5-1 few TGCGCCAGCAGCCTCCGGGACCCACGTTACGAGCAGTACTTC CASSLRDPRYEQYF
TRBD2 TRBJ2-3 TRBV20-1 few TGCAGTGCACCACTAGCGGGGGGGCCAGATACGCAGTATTTT CSAPLAGGPDTQYF
NA TRBJ1-3 TRBV12-3/TRBV12-4 few TGTGCCAGCATTAGGGTCGGAAACACCATATATTTT CASIRVGNTIYF
NA TRBJ2-1 TRBV24-1 NA TGTGCCACCAGTGATCCAGGTAGCCCCTACAATGAGCAGTTCTTC CATSDPGSPYNEQFF
TRBD2 TRBJ2-5 TRBV4-3 NA TGCGCCAGCAGCCGTCGGGGGGGAGAGACCCAGTACTTC CASSRRGGETQYF
TRBD1 TRBJ1-1 TRBV5-1 NA TGCGCCAGCAAGAGGGGGCGCACCTACACTGAAGCTTTCTTT CASKRGRTYTEAFF
NA TRBJ2-7 TRBV12-3/TRBV12-4 NA TGTGCCAGCAGCCGCCGTTCCTACGAGCAGTACTTC CASSRRSYEQYF
TRBD1 TRBJ2-7 TRBV20-1 NA TGCAGTGCTCTTGCCGGGACAGGGGCCTACGAGCAGTACTTC CSALAGTGAYEQYF
TRBD2 TRBJ2-3 TRBV5-5 few TGTGCCAGCAGCTCCTTAGCGGGGGGCCCCGTGGATACGCAGTATTTT CASSSLAGGPVDTQYF
NA TRBJ1-1 TRBV28 NA TGTGCCAGCAGCCGTTCCTCTGAAGCTTTCTTT CASSRSSEAFF
NA TRBJ2-4 TRBV19 NA TGTGCCAGTAGTATAGACAGGATCAAAAACATTCAGTACTTC CASSIDRIKNIQYF
TRBD1 TRBJ2-1 TRBV20-1 NA TGCAGTGCTAGAGGGATGGGGGACAGTACCTTCAATGAGCAGTTCTTC CSARGMGDSTFNEQFF
TRBD1 TRBJ2-3 TRBV24-1 NA TGTGCCACCAGGATGAGGACAGGGGACAACCTCACAGATACGCAGTATTTT CATRMRTGDNLTDTQYF
TRBD1 TRBJ1-1 TRBV20-1 few TGCAGTGCTAGAGATCCGACAGGGGGAGGTACTGAAGCTTTCTTT CSARDPTGGGTEAFF
NA TRBJ1-1 TRBV6-5 once TGTGCCAGCGGGGGTTTAAGCACTGAAGCTTTCTTT CASGGLSTEAFF
NA TRBJ1-1 TRBV7-9 NA TGTGCCAGCAGCTTAGTCCAATTCAACACTGAAGCTTTCTTT CASSLVQFNTEAFF
NA TRBJ1-1 TRBV5-1 few TGCGCCAGCAGGGTCGGGGGGGGCCAAAACACTGAAGCTTTCTTT CASRVGGGQNTEAFF
NA TRBJ2-1 TRBV5-5 few TGTGCCAGCAGCTTGTTTATCAATGAGCAGTTCTTC CASSLFINEQFF
TRBD1 TRBJ2-7 TRBV12-3/TRBV12-4 NA TGTGCCAGCAGTTTACTCAGGGGGTCCTACGAGCAGTACTTC CASSLLRGSYEQYF